This TCR beta chain emerged from a study of PD-1 blockade in classical Hodgkin lymphoma. Study-level information: Patients received nivolumab 3 mg/kg intravenously every 2 weeks. Study outcomes and limitations: Before treatment, TCR diversity in newly diagnosed patients was reportedly lower than in healthy donors. Complete responders' diversity at baseline resembled that of newly diagnosed patients. Significant TCR diversity gains by C4D1 occurred in CD4+ but not CD8+ cells.

Relapse was seen in all patients after autologous stem cell transplantation, and brentuximab vedotin exposure was variable. Trimming stripped 3 bases from V and 3 bases from J, with 11 bases between. In germline, CDR1 is MNHEY, CDR2 SVGAGI. CDR3 size: 14 residues. In regard to this clone: Its antigen is undetermined.

Produced via immunoSEQ multiplex PCR; TCRdb's table is partial and in-frame only. The table includes some 100,000 clones, 80% to 95% detected once. The receptor comes from a human donor with classical Hodgkin lymphoma. J is TRBJ1-2 and V is TRBV6-5; D is unresolved. Source: peripheral blood mononuclear cells (PBMCs), taken at baseline. CDR3 sequence: CASSYLGVDYGYTF. Written as DNA, the CDR3 is TGTGCCAGCAGTTATTTGGGCGTCGACTATGGCTACACCTTC.